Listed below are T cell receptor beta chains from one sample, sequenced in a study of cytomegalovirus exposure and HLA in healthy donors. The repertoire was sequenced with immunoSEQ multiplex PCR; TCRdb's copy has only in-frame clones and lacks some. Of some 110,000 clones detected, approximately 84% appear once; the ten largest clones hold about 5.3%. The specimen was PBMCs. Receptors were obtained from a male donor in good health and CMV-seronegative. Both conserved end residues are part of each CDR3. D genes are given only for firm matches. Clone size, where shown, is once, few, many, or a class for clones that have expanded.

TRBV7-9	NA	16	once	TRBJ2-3	TGTGCCAGCAGCGTCGCGCTCCTTTCTAGCACAGATACGCAGTATTTT	CASSVALLSSTDTQYF
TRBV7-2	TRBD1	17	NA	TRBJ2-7	TGTGCCAGCAGCTCCCAAGACAGGGCAATGCGTCCCTACGAGCAGTACTTC	CASSSQDRAMRPYEQYF
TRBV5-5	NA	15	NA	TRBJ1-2	TGTGCCAGCAGCTCCTCAACCAATAGAGGTTATGGCTACACCTTC	CASSSSTNRGYGYTF
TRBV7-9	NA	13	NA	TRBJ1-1	TGTGCCAGCAGCTTAGCGCTACAGGGAGAAGCTTTCTTT	CASSLALQGEAFF
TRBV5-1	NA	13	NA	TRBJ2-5	TGCGCCAGCAGCTTGGGGGGCGCCGGGACCCAGTACTTC	CASSLGGAGTQYF
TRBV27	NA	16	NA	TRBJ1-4	TGTGCCAGCCGGATCCGCGGGGGGGCAACTAATGAAAAACTGTTTTTT	CASRIRGGATNEKLFF
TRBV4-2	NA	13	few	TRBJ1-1	TGTGCCAGCAGCCAGAACAGTGAAGCCGAAGCTTTCTTT	CASSQNSEAEAFF
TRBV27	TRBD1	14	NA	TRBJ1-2	TGTGCCAGCAGACCTCATGACAGGGTAGGAGGCTACACCTTC	CASRPHDRVGGYTF
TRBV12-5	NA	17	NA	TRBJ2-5	TGTGCTAGTGGTTTGGTACGCGGGAACGGGGCTCAAGAGACCCAGTACTTC	CASGLVRGNGAQETQYF
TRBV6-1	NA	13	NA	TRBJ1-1	TGTGCCAGCAGAGGACAGTTGGGGACTGAAGCTTTCTTT	CASRGQLGTEAFF
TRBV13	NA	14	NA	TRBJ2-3	TGTGCCAGCAGCTTAGGAGCTAGCATAGAAACGCAGTATTTT	CASSLGASIETQYF
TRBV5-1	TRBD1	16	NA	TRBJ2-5	TGCGCCAGCAGCTTGCATGGACAGGGAAACGGAGAGACCCAGTACTTC	CASSLHGQGNGETQYF
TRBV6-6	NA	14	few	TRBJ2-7	TGTGCCACTAAGGCCCTGCTAGCCACCTACGAGCAGTACTTC	CATKALLATYEQYF
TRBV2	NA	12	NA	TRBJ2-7	TGTGCCAGCAGTGGGCCCTCCTACGAGCAGTACTTC	CASSGPSYEQYF
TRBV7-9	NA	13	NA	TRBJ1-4	TGTGCCGCCATGGGGAGTTTTAATGAAAAACTGTTTTTT	CAAMGSFNEKLFF
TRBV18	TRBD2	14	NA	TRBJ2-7	TGTGCCAGCTCACCGGCGCTAGCGGGCTACGAGCAGTACTTC	CASSPALAGYEQYF
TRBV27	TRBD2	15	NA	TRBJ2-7	TGTGCCAGCAGTTCCCCGGGACTAGCGGCCTACGAGCAGTACTTC	CASSSPGLAAYEQYF
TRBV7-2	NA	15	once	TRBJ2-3	TGTGCCAGCAGCTTTGGAGGGGGCGCGATGGATACGCAGTATTTT	CASSFGGGAMDTQYF
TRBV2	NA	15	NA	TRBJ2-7	TGTGCCAGCAGTACTGAACGTGCCCTCCACTACGAGCAGTACTTC	CASSTERALHYEQYF
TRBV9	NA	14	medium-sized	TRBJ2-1	TGTGCCAGCAGCGTAGTTGGGGGGAGCAATGAGCAGTTCTTC	CASSVVGGSNEQFF
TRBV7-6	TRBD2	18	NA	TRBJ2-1	TGTGCCAGCAGCTCCCCGGTCCTACTAGCGGGAGTTTTCAATGAGCAGTTCTTC	CASSSPVLLAGVFNEQFF
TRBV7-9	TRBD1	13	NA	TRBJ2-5	TGTGCCAGCGTGTGGGGACAGCAAGAGACCCAGTACTTC	CASVWGQQETQYF
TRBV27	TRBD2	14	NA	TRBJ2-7	TGTGCCAGCAGTTTTACTAGCGGGCCTACGGAGCAGTACTTC	CASSFTSGPTEQYF
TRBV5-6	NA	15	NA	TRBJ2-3	TGTGCCAGCAGCTTGGGACTCCTCTACACAGATACGCAGTATTTT	CASSLGLLYTDTQYF
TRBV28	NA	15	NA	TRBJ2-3	TGTGCCAGCAGTATCGGGACTGCGAGGACAGATACGCAGTATTTT	CASSIGTARTDTQYF
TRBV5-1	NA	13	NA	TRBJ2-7	TGCGCCAGCAGCCACCAACCGGGCTACGAGCAGTACTTC	CASSHQPGYEQYF
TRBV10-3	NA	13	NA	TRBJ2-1	TGTGCCATCAGTGAGTCGGAAAGCCGGGGTCAGTTCTTC	CAISESESRGQFF
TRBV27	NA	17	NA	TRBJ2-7	TGTGCCAGCAGTTTATACCCGGGAGCCACCGCAGCCTACGAGCAGTACTTC	CASSLYPGATAAYEQYF
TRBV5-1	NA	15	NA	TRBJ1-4	TGCGCCAGCAGCTTGGGAAAGTTAGTGGGCGAAAAACTGTTTTTT	CASSLGKLVGEKLFF
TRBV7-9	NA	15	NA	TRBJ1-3	TGTGCCAGCAGCTTAGCAGAGATTTCTGGAAACACCATATATTTT	CASSLAEISGNTIYF
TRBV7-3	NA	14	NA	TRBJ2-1	TGTGCCAGCAGCTTTCCGGGTGGAGGCAATGAGCAGTTCTTC	CASSFPGGGNEQFF
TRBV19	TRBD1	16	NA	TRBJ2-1	TGTGCCAGTAGGGACCCGGGGACAGGGTTCTACAATGAGCAGTTCTTC	CASRDPGTGFYNEQFF
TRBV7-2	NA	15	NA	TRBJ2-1	TGTGCCAGCAGCTTATACGCGGGCCCGGGGTATGAGCAGTTCTTC	CASSLYAGPGYEQFF
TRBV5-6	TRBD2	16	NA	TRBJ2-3	TGTGCCAGCAGCTTGGAGCGGGAGGGCTTGAGGGATACGCAGTATTTT	CASSLEREGLRDTQYF
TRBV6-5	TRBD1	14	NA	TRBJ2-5	TGTGCCAGCAGATGGACAGGGGGCCAAGAGACCCAGTACTTC	CASRWTGGQETQYF
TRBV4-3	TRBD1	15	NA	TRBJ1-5	TGCGCCAGCAGCCAAAGTGGACAGGGCAATCAGCCCCAGCATTTT	CASSQSGQGNQPQHF
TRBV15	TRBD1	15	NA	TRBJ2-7	TGTGCCACCAGCAGAAAGAGTCCGGGACAGGGAGGGCAGTACTTC	CATSRKSPGQGGQYF
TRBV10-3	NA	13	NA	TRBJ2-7	TGTGCCATCAGCCCGCCAGGGAAGTACGAGCAGTACTTC	CAISPPGKYEQYF
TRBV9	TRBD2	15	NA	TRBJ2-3	TGTGCCAGCAGCGCCAGACTAGCCCGCACAGATACGCAGTATTTT	CASSARLARTDTQYF
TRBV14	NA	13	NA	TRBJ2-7	TGTGCCAGCAGCCAAGAAGACAGCTACGAGCAGTACTTC	CASSQEDSYEQYF
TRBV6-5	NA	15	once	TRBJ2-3	TGTGCCAGCAGGATCCTAGCAATGGGGGGAGATACGCAGTATTTT	CASRILAMGGDTQYF